This passage covers 5 T cell receptor beta chains from one sample sequenced in a study of PD-L1 blockade in urothelial cancer. Measured with immunoSEQ multiplex PCR; TCRdb has only the in-frame clones, and not every one. The sample comprises approximately 110,000 clones, around 85% of which are singletons, and 2.4% rests with the top ten. The sequences come from PBMCs, collected around atezolizumab (anti-PD-L1) treatment. The source of these receptors is a man aged 50 or older with urothelial cancer.

The genes are TRBV9 and TRBJ1-2; no firm D call. The V and J ends lost 0 bases and 3 bases respectively, with 9 bases between them. Germline loops: CDR1 SGDLS, CDR2 YYNGEE. The CDR3 is 14 residues long. CDR3 region: CASSVESRYYGYTF. DNA of the CDR3: TGTGCCAGCAGCGTAGAGAGCAGGTACTATGGCTACACCTTC.

The rearrangement uses TRBV10-1 and TRBJ1-6; 11 positions match TRBD1. The CDR3 has 17 residues. The germline V gene encodes CDR1 WNHNN and CDR2 SYGVQD (reference sequence). V shed 2 bases, J shed 1 base, and the junction held 1 base outside the gene matches. CDR3 protein: CASSEGDRGSYNSPLHF. The CDR3 DNA is TGCGCCAGCAGTGAGGGGGACAGGGGGTCCTATAATTCACCCCTCCACTTT.

The chain joins TRBV9 to TRBJ2-1, with 9 bases aligning to TRBD1. Germline V gene data show CDR1 as SGDLS and CDR2 as YYNGEE. V shed 3 bases, J shed 2 bases, and the junction held 6 bases outside the gene matches. The CDR3 is 16 amino acids. CDR3 residues: CASSAPGQGPYNEQFF. CDR3 in DNA: TGTGCCAGCAGCGCCCCGGGACAGGGACCCTACAATGAGCAGTTCTTC. Based on the CDR3 plus reference TRBV9 and TRBJ2-1, the full variable domain is DSGVTQTPKHLITATGQRVTLRCSPRSGDLSVYWYQQSLDQGLQFLIQYYNGEERAKGNILERFSAQQFPDLHSELNLSSLELGDSALYFCASSAPGQGPYNEQFFGPGTRLTVL.

The chain links TRBV2 to TRBJ2-2; TRBD1 aligns across 8 bases. Trimming removed 5 bases from V and 4 bases from J; junction bases left unmatched: 6. From germline, CDR1 is SNHLY and CDR2 FYNNEI. The CDR3 is 15 amino acids. CDR3 nucleotides: TGTGCCAGCAGTCAGGACAGGGTGGGCACCGGGGAGCTGTTTTTT. Translation: CASSQDRVGTGELFF.

This chain joins TRBV28 and TRBJ2-5; TRBD2 matches at 7 bases. CDR1 and CDR2 from the germline V gene are MDHEN and SYDVKM. The CDR3 contains 14 residues. V shed 6 bases, J shed 4 bases, and the junction held 8 bases outside the gene matches. The CDR3 nucleotides are TGTGCCAGCAGCTCCTGGGAGGGAGGAGAGACCCAGTACTTC. This translates into CASSSWEGGETQYF.